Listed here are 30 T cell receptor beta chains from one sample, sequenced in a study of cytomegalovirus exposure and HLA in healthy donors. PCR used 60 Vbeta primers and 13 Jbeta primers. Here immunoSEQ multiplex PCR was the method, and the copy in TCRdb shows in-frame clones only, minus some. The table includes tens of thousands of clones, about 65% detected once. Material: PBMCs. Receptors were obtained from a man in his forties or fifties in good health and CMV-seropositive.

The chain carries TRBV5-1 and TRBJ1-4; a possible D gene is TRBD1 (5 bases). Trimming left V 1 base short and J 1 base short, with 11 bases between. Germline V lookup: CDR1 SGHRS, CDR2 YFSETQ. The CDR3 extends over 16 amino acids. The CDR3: CASSLRVGETNEKLFF. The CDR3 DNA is TGCGCCAGCAGCTTGCGGGTAGGGGAAACTAATGAAAAACTGTTTTTT. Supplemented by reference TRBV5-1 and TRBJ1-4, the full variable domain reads KAGVTQTPRYLIKTRGQQVTLSCSPISGHRSVSWYQQTPGQGLQFLFEYFSETQRNKGNFPGRFSGRQFSNSRSEMNVSTLELGDSALYLCASSLRVGETNEKLFFGSGTQLSVL.

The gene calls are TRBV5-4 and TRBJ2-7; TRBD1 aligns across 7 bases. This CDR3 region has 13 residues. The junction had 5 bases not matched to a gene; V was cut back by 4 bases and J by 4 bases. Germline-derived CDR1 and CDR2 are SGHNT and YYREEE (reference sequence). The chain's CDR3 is CASSPRQGYEQYF. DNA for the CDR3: TGTGCCAGCAGCCCGCGACAGGGTTACGAGCAGTACTTC.

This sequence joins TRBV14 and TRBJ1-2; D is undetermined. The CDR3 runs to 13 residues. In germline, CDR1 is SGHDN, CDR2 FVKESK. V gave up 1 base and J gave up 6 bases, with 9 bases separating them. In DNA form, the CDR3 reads TGTGCCAGCAGCCAAGTCCAGTCTCATGGCTACACCTTC. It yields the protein CASSQVQSHGYTF.

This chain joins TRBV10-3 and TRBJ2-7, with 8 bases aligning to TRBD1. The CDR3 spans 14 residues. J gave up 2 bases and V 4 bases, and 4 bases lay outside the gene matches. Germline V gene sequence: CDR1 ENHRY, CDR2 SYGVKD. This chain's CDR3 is CAISGGQETYEQYF. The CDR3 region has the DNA TGTGCCATCAGTGGGGGACAGGAGACCTACGAGCAGTACTTC.

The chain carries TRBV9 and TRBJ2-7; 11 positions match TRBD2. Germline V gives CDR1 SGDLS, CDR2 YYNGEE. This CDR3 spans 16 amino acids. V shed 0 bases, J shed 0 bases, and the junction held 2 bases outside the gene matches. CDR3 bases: TGTGCCAGCAGCGTAGGGGGACTAGCGGTCTCCTACGAGCAGTACTTC. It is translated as CASSVGGLAVSYEQYF.

The chain's CDR3 is CASSQEVGSSGNTIYF. DNA for the CDR3: TGTGCCAGCAGCCAAGAGGTTGGCTCCTCTGGAAACACCATATATTTT. The gene calls are TRBV4-2 and TRBJ1-3, with D unresolved. CDR1 and CDR2 from the germline V gene are LGHNA and YNFKEQ. Trimming removed 0 bases at V and 0 bases at J, with 9 bases between. This CDR3 is 16 amino acids long.

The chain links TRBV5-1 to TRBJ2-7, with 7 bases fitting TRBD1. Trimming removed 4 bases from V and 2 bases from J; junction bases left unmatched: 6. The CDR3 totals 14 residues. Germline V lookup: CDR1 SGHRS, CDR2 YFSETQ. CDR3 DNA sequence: TGCGCCAGCAGCCCTAGGACAGGTACCTACGAGCAGTACTTC. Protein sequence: CASSPRTGTYEQYF.

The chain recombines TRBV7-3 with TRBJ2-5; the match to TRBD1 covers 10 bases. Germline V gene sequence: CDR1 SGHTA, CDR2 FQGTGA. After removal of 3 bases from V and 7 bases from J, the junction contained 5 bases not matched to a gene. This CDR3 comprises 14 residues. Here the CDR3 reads CASSLTGGEGTQYF. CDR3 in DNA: TGTGCCAGCAGCTTGACAGGGGGCGAGGGGACCCAGTACTTC. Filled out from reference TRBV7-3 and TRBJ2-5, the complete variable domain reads GAGVSQTPSNKVTEKGKYVELRCDPISGHTALYWYRQSLGQGPEFLIYFQGTGAADDSGLPNDRFFAVRPEGSVSTLKIQRTERGDSAVYLCASSLTGGEGTQYFGPGTRLLVL.

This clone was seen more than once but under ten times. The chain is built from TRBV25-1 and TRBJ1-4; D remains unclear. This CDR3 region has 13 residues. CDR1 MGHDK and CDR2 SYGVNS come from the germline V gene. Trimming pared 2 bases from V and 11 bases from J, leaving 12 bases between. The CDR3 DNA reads TGTGCCAGCAGTGAACCCGGGAGGGAGAAACTGTTTTTT. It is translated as CASSEPGREKLFF.

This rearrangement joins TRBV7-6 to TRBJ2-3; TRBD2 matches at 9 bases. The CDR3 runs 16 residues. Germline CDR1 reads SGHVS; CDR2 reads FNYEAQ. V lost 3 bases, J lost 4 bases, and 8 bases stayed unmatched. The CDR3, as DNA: TGTGCCAGCAGCTTCCTTAGCGGGAGAATCGCAGATACGCAGTATTTT. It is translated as CASSFLSGRIADTQYF. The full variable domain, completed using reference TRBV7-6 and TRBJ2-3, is GAGVSQSPRYKVTKRGQDVALRCDPISGHVSLYWYRQALGQGPEFLTYFNYEAQQDKSGLPNDRFSAERPEGSISTLTIQRTEQRDSAMYRCASSFLSGRIADTQYFGPGTRLTVL.

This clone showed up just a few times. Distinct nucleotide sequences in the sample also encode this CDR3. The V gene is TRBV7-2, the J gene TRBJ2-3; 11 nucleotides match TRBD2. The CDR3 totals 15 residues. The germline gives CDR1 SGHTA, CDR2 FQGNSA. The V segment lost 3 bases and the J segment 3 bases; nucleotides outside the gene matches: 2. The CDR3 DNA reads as TGTGCCAGCAGCTTTACTAGCGGGAGAACAGATACGCAGTATTTT. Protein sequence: CASSFTSGRTDTQYF. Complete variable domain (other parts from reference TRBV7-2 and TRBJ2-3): GAGVSQSPSNKVTEKGKDVELRCDPISGHTALYWYRQSLGQGLEFLIYFQGNSAPDKSGLPSDRFSAERTGGSVSTLTIQRTQQEDSAVYLCASSFTSGRTDTQYFGPGTRLTVL.

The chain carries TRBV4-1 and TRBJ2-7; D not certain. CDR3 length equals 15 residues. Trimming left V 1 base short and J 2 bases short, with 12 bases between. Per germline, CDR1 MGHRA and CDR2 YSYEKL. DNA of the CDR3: TGCGCCAGCAGCCAAGCTTTGGGCAAAACCTACGAGCAGTACTTC. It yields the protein CASSQALGKTYEQYF.

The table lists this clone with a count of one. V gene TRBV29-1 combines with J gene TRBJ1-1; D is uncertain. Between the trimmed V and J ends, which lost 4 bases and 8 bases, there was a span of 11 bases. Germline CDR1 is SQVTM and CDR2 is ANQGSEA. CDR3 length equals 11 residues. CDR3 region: CSVVAAAEAFF. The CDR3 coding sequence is TGCAGCGTTGTTGCGGCAGCCGAAGCTTTCTTT.

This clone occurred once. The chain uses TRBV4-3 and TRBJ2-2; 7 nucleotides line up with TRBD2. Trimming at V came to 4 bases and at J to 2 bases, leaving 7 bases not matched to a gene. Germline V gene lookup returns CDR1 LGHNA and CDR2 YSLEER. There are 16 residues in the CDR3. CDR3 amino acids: CASSPRVAGNTGELFF. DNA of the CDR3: TGCGCCAGCAGCCCACGGGTAGCGGGCAACACCGGGGAGCTGTTTTTT.

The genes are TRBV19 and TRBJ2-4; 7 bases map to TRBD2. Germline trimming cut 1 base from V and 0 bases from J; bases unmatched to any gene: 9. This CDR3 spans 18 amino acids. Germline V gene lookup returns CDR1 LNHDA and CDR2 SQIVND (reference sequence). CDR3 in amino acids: CASSIGWASGIAKNIQYF. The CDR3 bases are TGTGCCAGTAGTATAGGTTGGGCTAGCGGCATAGCCAAAAACATTCAGTACTTC.

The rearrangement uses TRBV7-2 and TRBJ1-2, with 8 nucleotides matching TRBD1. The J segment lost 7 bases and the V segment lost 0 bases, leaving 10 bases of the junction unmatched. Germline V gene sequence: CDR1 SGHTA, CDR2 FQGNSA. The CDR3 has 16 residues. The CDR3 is CASSLASGTGGGGYTF. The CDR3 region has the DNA TGTGCCAGCAGCTTAGCCTCCGGGACAGGCGGGGGTGGCTACACCTTC.

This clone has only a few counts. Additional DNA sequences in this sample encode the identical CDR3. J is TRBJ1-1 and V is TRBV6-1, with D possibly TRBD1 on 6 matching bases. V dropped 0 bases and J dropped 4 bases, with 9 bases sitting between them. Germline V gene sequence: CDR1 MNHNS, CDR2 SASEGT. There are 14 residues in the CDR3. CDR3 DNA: TGTGCCAGCAGTGAAGCTGGGGGCGGCACTGAAGCTTTCTTT. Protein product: CASSEAGGGTEAFF.

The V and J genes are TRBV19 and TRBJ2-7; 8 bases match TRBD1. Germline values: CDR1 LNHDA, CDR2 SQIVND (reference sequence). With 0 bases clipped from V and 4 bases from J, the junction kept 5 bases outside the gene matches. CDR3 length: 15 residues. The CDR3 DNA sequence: TGTGCCAGTAGTATAGATGGGACAGGTACATACGAGCAGTACTTC. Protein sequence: CASSIDGTGTYEQYF. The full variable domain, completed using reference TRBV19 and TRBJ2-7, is DGGITQSPKYLFRKEGQNVTLSCEQNLNHDAMYWYRQDPGQGLRLIYYSQIVNDFQKGDIAEGYSVSREKKESFPLTVTSAQKNPTAFYLCASSIDGTGTYEQYFGPGTRLTVT.

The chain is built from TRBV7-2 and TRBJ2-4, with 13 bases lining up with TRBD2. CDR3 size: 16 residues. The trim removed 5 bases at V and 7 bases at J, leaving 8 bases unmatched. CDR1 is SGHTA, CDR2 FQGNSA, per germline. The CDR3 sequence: CASSPPGTSGKNIQYF. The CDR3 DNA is TGTGCCAGCAGCCCCCCCGGGACTAGCGGGAAGAACATTCAGTACTTC.

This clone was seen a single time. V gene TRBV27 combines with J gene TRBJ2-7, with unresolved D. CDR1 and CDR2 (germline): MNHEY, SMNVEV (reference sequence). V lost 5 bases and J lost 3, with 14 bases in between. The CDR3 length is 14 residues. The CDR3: CASSPFLEGYEQYF. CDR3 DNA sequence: TGTGCCAGCAGTCCCTTTCTAGAAGGCTACGAGCAGTACTTC.

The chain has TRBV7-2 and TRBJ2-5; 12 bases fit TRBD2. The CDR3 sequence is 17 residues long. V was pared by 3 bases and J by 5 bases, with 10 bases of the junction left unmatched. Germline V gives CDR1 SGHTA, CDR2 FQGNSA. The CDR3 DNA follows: TGTGCCAGCAGCTTTAGCGCGACTAGCGGGAGACGGGAGACCCAGTACTTC. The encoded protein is CASSFSATSGRRETQYF.

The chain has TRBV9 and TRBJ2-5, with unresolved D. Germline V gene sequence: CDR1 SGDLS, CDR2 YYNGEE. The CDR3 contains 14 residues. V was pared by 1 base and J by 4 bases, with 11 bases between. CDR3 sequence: CASSVSPAGETQYF. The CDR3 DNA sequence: TGTGCCAGCAGCGTATCTCCGGCAGGAGAGACCCAGTACTTC.

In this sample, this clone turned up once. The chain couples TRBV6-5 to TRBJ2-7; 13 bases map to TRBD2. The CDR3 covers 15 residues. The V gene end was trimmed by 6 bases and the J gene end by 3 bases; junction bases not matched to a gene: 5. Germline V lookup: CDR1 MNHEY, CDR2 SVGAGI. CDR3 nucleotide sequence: TGTGCCAGCAGCCGAAGGACTAGCGGGGGCTACGAGCAGTACTTC. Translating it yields CASSRRTSGGYEQYF.

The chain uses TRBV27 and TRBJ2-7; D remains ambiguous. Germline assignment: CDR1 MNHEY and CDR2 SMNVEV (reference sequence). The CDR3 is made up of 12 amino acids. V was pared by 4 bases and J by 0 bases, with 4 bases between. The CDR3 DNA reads TGTGCCAGCAGTTCCAGCTCCTACGAGCAGTACTTC. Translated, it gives CASSSSSYEQYF.

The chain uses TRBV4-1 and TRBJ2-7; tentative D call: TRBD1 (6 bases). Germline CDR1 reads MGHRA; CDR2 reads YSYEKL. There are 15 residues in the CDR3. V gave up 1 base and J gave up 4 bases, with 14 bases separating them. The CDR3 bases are TGCGCCAGCAGCCAAGGCAGAAACAGGGTTTACGAGCAGTACTTC. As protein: CASSQGRNRVYEQYF.

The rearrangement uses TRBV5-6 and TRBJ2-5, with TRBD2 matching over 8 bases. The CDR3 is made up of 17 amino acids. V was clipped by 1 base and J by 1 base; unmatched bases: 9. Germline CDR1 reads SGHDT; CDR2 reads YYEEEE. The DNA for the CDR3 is TGTGCCAGCAGCTTGAGAGTCGGCGGGGGGTTCCAAGAGACCCAGTACTTC. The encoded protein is CASSLRVGGGFQETQYF.

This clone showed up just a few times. CDR3 nucleotide sequence: TGTGCCAGCAGTCAAGGGGGAAAGCGTGAAAAACTGTTTTTT. Translated, it gives CASSQGGKREKLFF. The rearrangement uses TRBV6-5 and TRBJ1-4; tentatively, D is TRBD1 (6 bases). V was clipped by 5 bases and J by 7 bases, with 14 bases between them. Looked up from germline, CDR1 is MNHEY and CDR2 is SVGAGI. The CDR3 contains 14 residues.

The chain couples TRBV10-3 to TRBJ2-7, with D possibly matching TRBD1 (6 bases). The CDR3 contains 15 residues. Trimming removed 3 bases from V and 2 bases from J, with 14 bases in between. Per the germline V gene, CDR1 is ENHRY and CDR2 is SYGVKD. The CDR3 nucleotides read TGTGCCATCAGTGATCCGAAGGCAGGGGCCTACGAGCAGTACTTC. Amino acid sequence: CAISDPKAGAYEQYF.

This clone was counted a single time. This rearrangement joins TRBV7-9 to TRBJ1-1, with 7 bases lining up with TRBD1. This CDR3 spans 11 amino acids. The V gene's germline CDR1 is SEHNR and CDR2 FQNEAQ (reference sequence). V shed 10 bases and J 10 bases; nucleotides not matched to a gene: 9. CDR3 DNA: TGTGCCACACAAGGGGGCTTGAGAGCTTTCTTT. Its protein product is CATQGGLRAFF.

Here the CDR3 DNA reads TGTGCCAGTAGGGCCCGGGACAGGGCCTCTGGGGCCAACGTCCTGACTTTC. Protein sequence: CASRARDRASGANVLTF. The chain uses TRBV19 and TRBJ2-6; 9 bases fit TRBD1. After removal of 6 bases from V and 0 bases from J, the junction contained 6 bases not matched to a gene. The CDR3 has 17 residues. The V gene's germline CDR1 is LNHDA and CDR2 SQIVND (reference sequence).